This T cell receptor (beta chain) was retrieved from a study of identical twins (dated by TCRdb to about 2016). Regarding the complete study: To test whether fetal clonotypes persist, this study deep-sequenced TCR alpha and beta repertoires from monozygotic twins, from unrelated adults of various ages, and from cord blood. To rule out contamination, replicate twin experiments were performed at different times with different library preparation protocols. The paper as a whole reports these results and caveats: Fewer insertions were carried by abundant cord blood beta clonotypes, a similar but weaker trend appeared in young adult naive repertoires, and no such trend appeared in memory repertoires. Because the same donors could not be followed over many years, the conclusions depended on cross-sectional statistical analysis. Excess twin sharing in beta out-of-frame sequences was weaker because fewer shared sequences lowered the signal-to-noise ratio. Recombination models systematically underestimated out-of-frame TCR alpha sharing in monozygotic twins but agreed with sharing between unrelated individuals. Out-of-frame TCR alpha sequences shared between twins showed an excess of low generation-probability sequences compared with coincidental sharing between unrelated individuals. Invariant T cells such as MAIT and iNKT could partly confound zero-insertion analyses, though diverse VJ usage argued against this for most clonotypes.

Every donor in the study was a healthy Caucasian. Three pairs of female monozygotic twins, all aged roughly 18 to 29 years, made up the twin cohort. Peripheral blood mononuclear cells were the source from which RNA for the TCR libraries was isolated. Libraries were made using 5' RACE. For sequencing, an Illumina HiSeq 2000 was employed. Template switching introduced a universal primer binding site; the final cDNA contained a unique molecular identifier, enabling accurate counting of TCR cDNA molecules. Specific primers in the conserved constant-segment region were used to synthesize first-strand cDNA for TCR alpha and beta chains. To control for contamination, each cDNA library was double barcoded with a SMART-Mk sample barcode plus Illumina barcodes. TruSeq adapter sequences, together with Illumina sample barcodes, were added in two successive PCR steps. The TCR alpha and beta cDNA libraries were sequenced on the Illumina HiSeq platform using custom primers. Processing in the source paper ran as follows. MiGEC was used to process raw reads and extract unique molecular identifiers, and MiXCR was used to find CDR3 positions. For each individual, recombination models were inferred using an EM algorithm with the repgenHMM and IGoR tools. The analysis of shared clonotypes was done with the tcR package in R, with sharing normalized by the product of cloneset sizes. To study raw recombination free of thymic and clonal selection effects, out-of-frame nonproductive sequences were analyzed. In TCRdb, the public reads were trimmed at Q25 with fastp and aligned with MiXCR, with productive beta chains retained. Rows are unified per CDR3 protein, each entry keeping the most common DNA and genes. These V and J calls are TCRdb output, not the study's own analysis. Within this sample are some 900,000 distinct CDR3 sequences, with 9% to 15% of them counted one time only. The ten largest clones add up to around 1.6% of the sample.

V and J lose 0 bases and 2 bases, and a span of 14 bases separates them. The germline V gene specifies MNHNS as CDR1 and SASEGT as CDR2. CDR3 length: 17 amino acids, cysteine to phenylalanine. CDR3 DNA only is kept here, 51 bases in frame from base 1. This clonotype was seen repeatedly, ten times or more. It has no known antigen specificity. No base-level quality is on record; no much larger clone is a single base apart. This sample also belongs to another study, concerning yellow fever vaccine responses in identical twins. As the second study states: According to the authors, the vaccine-induced T cell response in identical twins seemed to be partly convergent and partly specific to each individual. Focusing on identical twins, the study followed the T cell clones that responded to the vaccine, and did so with precision.

The chain links TRBV6-1 with TRBJ1-5; the D gene cannot be named for sure. The receptor was derived from a woman aged 18-35 years in good health. The sequenced sample was PBMCs. The CDR3 amino acid sequence is: CASSEAWGGGGNQPQHF. The sequenced DNA: TGTGCCAGCAGTGAAGCTTGGGGTGGTGGGGGCAATCAGCCCCAGCATTTT.